This passage covers 14 T cell receptor beta chains from one sample sequenced in a study of blood T cell repertoires in COVID-19. Profiled with immunoSEQ multiplex PCR; TCRdb holds only in-frame clones, not every one. The table records around 280,000 clones, around four fifths of them present only once. The sequencing input was peripheral blood. The receptors here all came from a woman aged 50 to 65 with active or convalescent COVID-19.

J is TRBJ2-7 and V is TRBV11-2; D is uncertain. Trimming removed 1 base at V and 3 bases at J, with 10 bases between. This CDR3 is 14 amino acids long. CDR1 SGHAT and CDR2 FQNNGV come from the germline V gene. The CDR3 bases are TGTGCCAGCAGCTTAGGCCTTTCCGGCTACGAGCAGTACTTC. This codes for CASSLGLSGYEQYF.

The CDR3 coding sequence is TGTGCCAGCAGTGACCAGGGGGCGGGCGGTTCGGACTTTGGCTACACCTTC. Translated: CASSDQGAGGSDFGYTF. The chain has TRBV6-1 and TRBJ1-2; 8 nucleotides match TRBD1. With V trimmed by 3 bases and J by 7 bases, 16 bases remained unmatched. Germline CDR1 reads MNHNS; CDR2 reads SASEGT. There are 17 residues in the CDR3.

This clone was picked up one time. In the same sample, other DNA sequences code for this CDR3. The CDR3 spells CASSIGGSTEAFF. In nucleotides, the CDR3 is TGTGCCAGTAGTATTGGAGGGAGTACTGAAGCTTTCTTT. V is TRBV19 and J is TRBJ1-1, with D uncertain. V gave up 3 bases and J gave up 5 bases, with 10 bases separating them. The length of the CDR3 is 13 residues. Germline CDR1 is LNHDA and CDR2 is SQIVND (reference sequence).

V gene TRBV25-1 combines with J gene TRBJ1-2; 7 bases fit TRBD1. The CDR3 spans 11 residues. Germline trimming cut 5 bases from V and 8 bases from J; bases unmatched to any gene: 2. Germline V lookup: CDR1 MGHDK, CDR2 SYGVNS. Here the CDR3 reads CASSTGEGYTF. CDR3 sequence (DNA): TGTGCCAGCAGTACAGGGGAAGGCTACACCTTC.

The chain uses TRBV4-1 and TRBJ2-7, with a weak D call TRBD2 (5 bases). Trimming stripped 0 bases from V and 6 bases from J, with 12 bases between. CDR3 length: 14 residues. Germline V gene lookup returns CDR1 MGHRA and CDR2 YSYEKL. The CDR3 bases are TGCGCCAGCAGCCAAGATCATTTTGGGAGCGAGCAGTACTTC. Protein: CASSQDHFGSEQYF.

The chain is built from TRBV27 and TRBJ2-1; 8 nucleotides align to TRBD1. CDR3 length: 18 amino acids. The germline CDR1 and CDR2 sequences are MNHEY and SMNVEV (reference sequence). The V and J ends lost 1 base and 1 base, in that order; junction bases with no gene match: 9. This CDR3 reads CASSLWNQGAESYNEQFF. The CDR3 coding sequence is TGTGCCAGCAGTTTATGGAACCAGGGGGCGGAATCCTACAATGAGCAGTTCTTC.

This rearrangement joins TRBV2 to TRBJ1-1, with D perhaps matching TRBD1 (6 bases). Per germline, CDR1 SNHLY and CDR2 FYNNEI. The ends were cut back, 9 bases at V and 8 bases at J, with 22 bases in the middle. The CDR3 is 14 amino acids. In nucleotides, the CDR3 is TGTGCCAGTAAAAACAGGGCGGGGGTCGGGGAAGCTTTCTTT. This encodes CASKNRAGVGEAFF.

As DNA, the CDR3 is TGTGCCAGCAGCTTGGCCTGGGCAGGAGGCTACGAGCAGTACTTC. This codes for CASSLAWAGGYEQYF. The chain employs TRBV5-4 and TRBJ2-7; a weak D match, TRBD2 (5 bases). CDR1 and CDR2 (germline): SGHNT, YYREEE (reference sequence). V dropped 0 bases and J dropped 3 bases, with 13 bases sitting between them. The CDR3 runs to 15 residues.

This chain connects TRBV20-1 to TRBJ2-2; TRBD2 agrees at 9 bases. V gave up 6 bases and J gave up 5 bases; unmatched junction bases: 7. This CDR3 region has 14 residues. CDR1 is DFQATT, CDR2 SNEGSKA, per germline (reference sequence). The CDR3: CSASSGSITGELFF. The CDR3 DNA is TGCAGTGCCAGTAGCGGGAGCATTACCGGGGAGCTGTTTTTT.

This chain links TRBV2 with TRBJ1-3; 12 nucleotides match TRBD1. V gave up 10 bases and J gave up 7 bases; unmatched junction bases: 17. Germline V gene sequence: CDR1 SNHLY, CDR2 FYNNEI. The CDR3 contains 17 residues. CDR3 DNA: TGTGCCACGCTACCCCGTCCGGGACAGGGGGCAGTCAACACCATATATTTT. Translation gives CATLPRPGQGAVNTIYF.

CDR3 in DNA: TGTGCTAGTGGTTTGGGCGACAGTCCCTACGAGCAGTACTTC. Amino acids: CASGLGDSPYEQYF. This chain uses TRBV12-5 with TRBJ2-7, with D perhaps TRBD1 (5 bases). CDR3 length: 14 residues. The V gene lost 1 base and the J gene lost 2 bases, with 9 bases spanning the gap. The V gene's germline CDR1 is LGHNT and CDR2 FRNRAP.

A single count supports this clone. A read error may explain this, as a much larger clone is one base away. The chain combines TRBV12-3 or TRBV12-4 with TRBJ2-7; 9 nucleotides align to TRBD1. The CDR3 contains 12 residues. The V segment lost 6 bases and the J segment 3 bases; nucleotides outside the gene matches: 0. The CDR3: CASRTGGYEQYF. As DNA, the CDR3 is TGTGCCAGCAGGACAGGGGGCTACGAGCAGTACTTC.

The gene calls are TRBV5-1 and TRBJ2-1; 9 nucleotides match TRBD2. CDR3 length: 15 residues. The germline V gene has CDR1 SGHRS and CDR2 YFSETQ. V shed 2 bases, J shed 7 bases, and the junction held 7 bases outside the gene matches. The CDR3 spells CASSFGLAGENEQFF. The DNA of the CDR3 is TGCGCCAGCAGCTTCGGGTTAGCGGGAGAAAATGAGCAGTTCTTC. Filled out from reference TRBV5-1 and TRBJ2-1, the complete variable domain reads KAGVTQTPRYLIKTRGQQVTLSCSPISGHRSVSWYQQTPGQGLQFLFEYFSETQRNKGNFPGRFSGRQFSNSRSEMNVSTLELGDSALYLCASSFGLAGENEQFFGPGTRLTVL.

The chain couples TRBV4-2 to TRBJ1-2, with D possibly matching TRBD1 (6 bases). Trimming cost V 4 bases and J 0 bases, with 12 bases left between them. Per germline, CDR1 LGHNA and CDR2 YNFKEQ. The CDR3 has 15 residues. The CDR3 coding sequence is TGTGCCAGCAGCCCGGCGACAGGTACTAACTATGGCTACACCTTC. Encoded protein: CASSPATGTNYGYTF.